Described below is a single T cell receptor (beta chain) sequence and its context. Antigen: not known. The data are from a study of T cells after yellow fever vaccination. Across the study: Preparation of the low-cell-number fractions used SMART-Seq v4 Ultra Low Input. Study outcomes and limitations: Reappearance after the booster was observed for most primary-vaccination clones (roughly 97% CD4, about 86% CD8). Few clonotypes appeared in both CD4 and CD8 compartments.

TCRdb reanalysed the 5' RACE reads using MiXCR and keeps one entry per CDR3 protein. The table lists approximately 170,000 distinct CDR3 sequences, about 11% of them singletons. The germline gives CDR1 GTSNPN, CDR2 SVGIG (reference sequence). The CDR3 is made up of 14 amino acids. Trimming left V 1 base short and J 3 bases short, with 12 bases between. The genes are TRBV30 and TRBJ1-1, with D tentatively TRBD1 (5 bases). The sample was CD8+ T cells sorted from PBMCs, taken 15 days after the yellow fever booster vaccination. The sequence came from a man aged 18 to 35 who received the YFV17D yellow fever vaccine. Here the CDR3 DNA reads TGTGCCTGGAGTGCAAGGGGTTACGACACTGAAGCTTTCTTT. Its translation: CAWSARGYDTEAFF. Together with reference TRBV30 and TRBJ1-1, the CDR3 gives the full variable domain: SQTIHQWPATLVQPVGSPLSLECTVEGTSNPNLYWYRQAAGRGLQLLFYSVGIGQISSEVPQNLSASRPQDRQFILSSKKLLLSDSGFYLCAWSARGYDTEAFFGQGTRLTVV.